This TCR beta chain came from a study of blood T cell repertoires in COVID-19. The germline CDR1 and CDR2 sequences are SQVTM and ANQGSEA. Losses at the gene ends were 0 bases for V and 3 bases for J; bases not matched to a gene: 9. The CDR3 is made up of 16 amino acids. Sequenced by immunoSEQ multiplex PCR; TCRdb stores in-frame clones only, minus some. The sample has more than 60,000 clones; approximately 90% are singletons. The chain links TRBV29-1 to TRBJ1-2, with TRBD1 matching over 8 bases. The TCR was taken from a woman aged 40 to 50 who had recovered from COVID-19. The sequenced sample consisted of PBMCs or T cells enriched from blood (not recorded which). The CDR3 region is CSVEDQPRGRDYGYTF. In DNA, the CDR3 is TGCAGCGTTGAAGATCAGCCCAGGGGGCGCGACTATGGCTACACCTTC.